This T cell receptor (beta chain) was sequenced for a study of cytomegalovirus exposure and HLA in healthy donors. Note on this clone: Antigen unknown.

Study outcomes and limitations: The study put under 200 TCR beta chains on its list as cytomegalovirus-associated.

TCRdb's table, derived via immunoSEQ multiplex PCR, lists solely in-frame clones and lacks some. The sample yields hundreds of thousands of clones, 86% seen once. This CDR3 has 15 residues. CDR1 LNHDA and CDR2 SQIVND come from the germline V gene (reference sequence). The V gene end was trimmed by 5 bases and the J gene end by 3 bases; junction bases not matched to a gene: 8. This TCR came from a woman between 18 and 29 years old in good health and CMV-seronegative. The sample taken for sequencing was PBMCs. The V gene is TRBV19, the J gene TRBJ2-7; TRBD1 agrees at 9 bases. The CDR3 loop is CASSRTGTGNYEQYF. DNA of the CDR3: TGTGCCAGTAGTCGAACCGGGACAGGGAACTACGAGCAGTACTTC.